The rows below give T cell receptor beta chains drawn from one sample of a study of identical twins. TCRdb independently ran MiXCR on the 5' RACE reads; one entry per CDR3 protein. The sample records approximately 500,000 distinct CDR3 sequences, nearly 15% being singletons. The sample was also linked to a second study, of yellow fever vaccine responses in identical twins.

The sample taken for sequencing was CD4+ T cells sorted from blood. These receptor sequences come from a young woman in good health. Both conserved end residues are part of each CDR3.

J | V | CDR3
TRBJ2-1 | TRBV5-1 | CASSTTGNPYNEQFF
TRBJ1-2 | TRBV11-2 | CASSVETGTGYTF
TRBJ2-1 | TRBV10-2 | CASTTGTSGRNEQFF
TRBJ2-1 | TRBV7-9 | CASSPTQLASSYNEQFF
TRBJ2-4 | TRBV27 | CASSFLRGPWDIQYF
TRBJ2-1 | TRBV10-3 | CAISDIDRDRRYNEQFF
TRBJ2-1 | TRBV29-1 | CSVAGVYEQFF
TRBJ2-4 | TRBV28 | CASSLNWGFFEQGTKNIQYF
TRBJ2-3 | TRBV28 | CAVRTSGSGTDTQYF
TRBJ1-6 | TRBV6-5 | CASSYQGVSSYNSPLHF
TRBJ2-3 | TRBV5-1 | CASSRGQGAVDTQYF
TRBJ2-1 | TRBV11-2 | CASSLGAGRYNEQFF
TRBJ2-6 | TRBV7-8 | CASRVLTGPLSGANVLTF
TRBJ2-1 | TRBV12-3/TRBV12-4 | CASSLEGLARSRGEQFF
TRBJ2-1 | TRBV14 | CASSQLGARNEQFF
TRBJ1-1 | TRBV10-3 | CAIKTGTEAFF
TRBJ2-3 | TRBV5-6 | CASSLGGSGGADTQYF
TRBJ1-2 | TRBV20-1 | CSATSTGPNYGYTF
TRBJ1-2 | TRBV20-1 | CSASDSNYGYTF
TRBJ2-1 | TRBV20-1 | CSESGTTVNEQFF
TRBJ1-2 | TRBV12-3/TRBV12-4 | CASSSQGGGYTF
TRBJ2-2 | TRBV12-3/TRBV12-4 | CASSISVGELFF
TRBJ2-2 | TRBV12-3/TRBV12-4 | CASNHAQGRNTGELFF
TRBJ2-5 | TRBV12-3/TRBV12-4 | CASSFIQGNFIGTQYF
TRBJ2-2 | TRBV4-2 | CASSQGLPTGELFF
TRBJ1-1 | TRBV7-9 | CASSPPGAGGYTEAFF
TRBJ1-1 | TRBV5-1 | CASSGDNLNTEAFF
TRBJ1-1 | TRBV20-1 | CSARGGRANTEAFF
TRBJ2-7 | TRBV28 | CASTLLGGSFEQYF
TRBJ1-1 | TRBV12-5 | CASGLRGGTEAFF
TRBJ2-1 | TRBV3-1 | CASSLGQLINNEQFF
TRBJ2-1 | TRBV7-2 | CASSPGTGVFNEQFF
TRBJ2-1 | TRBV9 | CASSRGGETYNEQFF
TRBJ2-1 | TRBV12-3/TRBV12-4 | CASSVHSGRAGPFF
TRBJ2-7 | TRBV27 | CASSSTDGTIKQYF
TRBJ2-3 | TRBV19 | CATTQGGSTDTQYF
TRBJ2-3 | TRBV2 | CASSEWGQGAENTQYF
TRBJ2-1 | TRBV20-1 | CSARDPIRTSGSDEQFF
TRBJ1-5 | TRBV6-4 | CASSDGVNQPQHF
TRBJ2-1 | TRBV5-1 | CASSPAGEPYNEQFF
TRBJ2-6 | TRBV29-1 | CSVWTGKASGANVLTF
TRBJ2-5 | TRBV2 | CASSDLGETQYF
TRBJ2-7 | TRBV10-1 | CASSEASSYEQYF
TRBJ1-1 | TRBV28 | CASSVSGGFTEAFF
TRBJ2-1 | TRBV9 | CASTPGGGAYNEQFF
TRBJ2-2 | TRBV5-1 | CASSLVDRANTGELFF
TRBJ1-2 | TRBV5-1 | CASSLEAGGSYGYTF
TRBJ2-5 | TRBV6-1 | CASKLAGVGQETQYF
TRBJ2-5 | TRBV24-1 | CATSEKTGVPETQYF
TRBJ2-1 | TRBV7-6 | CASSPRTGGGYNEQFF
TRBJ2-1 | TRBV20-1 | CCARDRKRDLSYNEQFF
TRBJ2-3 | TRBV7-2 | CASSHPGREKTDTQYF
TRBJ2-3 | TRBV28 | CASSLATPADTQYF